The 11 T cell receptor beta chains listed next were all sequenced from one sample in a study of immune evolution from preneoplasia to lung adenocarcinoma (dated by TCRdb to the early 2020s). Library creation used the immunoSEQ multiplex PCR assay. TCRdb obtained this table from immuneACCESS and retained in-frame rearrangements with V and J assigned. These tables miss some clones; where compared with another copy, unresolved V genes account for less than half of the shortfall, and the remainder is unexplained. The sample table lists fewer than 6,500 clones, around 76% of them with a count of one. The ten largest clones add up to approximately 6.7% of the sample. The sample was FFPE minimally invasive lung adenocarcinoma tissue. The label giving this sample's cell subset or site can be read as: micro-invasive lung adenocarcinoma (MIA). The receptors stem from a person aged 55-79 years with lung adenocarcinoma.

This sequence joins TRBV2 and TRBJ1-2, with D maybe TRBD1 (5 bases). CDR1 SNHLY and CDR2 FYNNEI come from the germline V gene. Trimming left V 6 bases short and J 8 bases short, with 19 bases between. The CDR3 totals 14 residues. CDR3 sequence reads: CASSQGTLLGGYTF. For the CDR3, the DNA is TGTGCCAGCAGCCAAGGGACTCTTTTGGGGGGCTACACCTTC.

This clone was found once. The chain carries TRBV4-1 and TRBJ1-4; 7 nucleotides agree with TRBD1. The CDR3 has 14 residues. In germline, CDR1 is MGHRA, CDR2 YSYEKL. Trimming took 5 bases from V and 8 from J; bases not matched to a gene: 8. The CDR3 here is CASSLQGVGEKLFF. CDR3 nucleotide sequence: TGCGCCAGCAGCTTGCAGGGGGTAGGCGAAAAACTGTTTTTT.

V is TRBV19 and J is TRBJ2-3; D remains unclear. V was clipped by 3 bases and J by 0 bases, with 10 bases between them. The CDR3 runs to 15 residues. The germline gives CDR1 LNHDA, CDR2 SQIVND (reference sequence). CDR3 residues: CASSIGRVSTDTQYF. CDR3 DNA sequence: TGTGCCAGTAGTATCGGCCGGGTGAGCACAGATACGCAGTATTTT.

The CDR3 loop is CASSPGTGAFMVGTEAFF. CDR3 in DNA: TGTGCCAGCAGCCCAGGGACAGGGGCTTTTATGGTCGGCACTGAAGCTTTCTTT. The chain joins TRBV9 to TRBJ1-1, with TRBD1 identical over 10 bases. This CDR3 is 18 amino acids long. The J segment lost 4 bases and the V segment lost 4 bases, leaving 16 bases of the junction unmatched. Germline V gene lookup returns CDR1 SGDLS and CDR2 YYNGEE.

The V and J genes are TRBV29-1 and TRBJ2-5; weak D call: TRBD2 (6 bases). The CDR3 extends over 15 amino acids. The germline V gene has CDR1 SQVTM and CDR2 ANQGSEA. V lost 7 bases and J lost 2, with 20 bases in between. This chain's CDR3 is CSARLVGPRQETQYF. CDR3 DNA: TGCAGCGCTCGACTAGTTGGGCCCCGACAAGAGACCCAGTACTTC.

The table lists this clone with a few counts. The chain uses TRBV30 and TRBJ1-4; D is perhaps TRBD1 (5 bases). Germline V lookup: CDR1 GTSNPN, CDR2 SVGIG (reference sequence). The CDR3 runs 15 residues. With 0 bases removed from V and 8 bases from J, the gap between germline ends came to 16 bases. This CDR3 reads CAWSVHGAKEEKLFF. DNA of the CDR3: TGTGCCTGGAGTGTACATGGGGCTAAGGAAGAAAAACTGTTTTTT. Filled out from reference TRBV30 and TRBJ1-4, the complete variable domain reads SQTIHQWPATLVQPVGSPLSLECTVEGTSNPNLYWYRQAAGRGLQLLFYSVGIGQISSEVPQNLSASRPQDRQFILSSKKLLLSDSGFYLCAWSVHGAKEEKLFFGSGTQLSVL.

The chain links TRBV2 to TRBJ1-5; D is undetermined. This CDR3 contains 14 residues. V lost 6 bases and J 2 bases, leaving 11 bases between the germline ends. Germline CDR1 and CDR2: SNHLY and FYNNEI. The CDR3 region is CASSPLVGNQPQHF. The CDR3 region has the DNA TGTGCCAGCAGCCCTCTCGTGGGCAATCAGCCCCAGCATTTT.

The V and J genes are TRBV10-3 and TRBJ1-1, with a tentative D call TRBD1 (5 bases). Germline CDR1 is ENHRY and CDR2 is SYGVKD. Trimming pared 3 bases from V and 0 bases from J, leaving 14 bases between. This CDR3 region has 16 residues. CDR3 protein: CAISDSRAGLNTEAFF. In nucleotides, the CDR3 is TGTGCCATCAGTGACTCTCGGGCAGGGTTGAACACTGAAGCTTTCTTT.

V usage is TRBV25-1 and J usage is TRBJ2-1, with 8 bases that match TRBD1. Looked up from germline, CDR1 is MGHDK and CDR2 is SYGVNS. The CDR3 is made up of 14 amino acids. The V gene end was trimmed by 6 bases and the J gene end by 4 bases; junction bases not matched to a gene: 5. In DNA form, the CDR3 reads TGTGCCAGCAGCGGACAGGGCGGATACAATGAGCAGTTCTTC. The encoded protein is CASSGQGGYNEQFF. The variable domain in full, with the rest retrieved from reference TRBV25-1 and TRBJ2-1, is EADIYQTPRYLVIGTGKKITLECSQTMGHDKMYWYQQDPGMELHLIHYSYGVNSTEKGDLSSESTVSRIRTEHFPLTLESARPSHTSQYLCASSGQGGYNEQFFGPGTRLTVL.

The V gene is TRBV14, the J gene TRBJ1-1; D might be TRBD1 (5 bases). CDR3 length: 14 residues. V was clipped by 4 bases and J by 6 bases, with 15 bases between them. Germline V CDR1 and CDR2: SGHDN, FVKESK. The CDR3 loop reads CASSRWMRGAEAFF. CDR3 coding DNA: TGTGCCAGCAGCCGCTGGATGAGGGGCGCTGAAGCTTTCTTT.

The gene calls are TRBV2 and TRBJ2-7; the D gene is possibly TRBD1 (5 bases). CDR1 and CDR2 from the germline V gene are SNHLY and FYNNEI. The germline V and J ends were trimmed by 3 bases and 8 bases, with 17 bases remaining between them. This CDR3 has 14 residues. In DNA form, the CDR3 reads TGTGCCAGCAGTGAGGAGCCCCAGGGCCGGAAGCAGTACTTC. It encodes CASSEEPQGRKQYF.